The rows below give T cell receptor beta chains drawn from one sample of a study of blood T cell repertoires in COVID-19. Libraries were prepared by immunoSEQ multiplex PCR; TCRdb keeps only in-frame clonotypes and omits some of them. This sample has approximately 290,000 clones, with 75% to 90% found just once. The sample consisted of peripheral blood. These receptors were taken from a woman aged 60-75 years with acute or convalescent COVID-19. The CDR3 runs from the conserved cysteine through the conserved F or W. The order of the fields is D gene, V gene, clone size, J gene, CDR3 DNA, CDR3 protein. The D gene is left open where the match is weak. The size field is filled for only some rows; it gives once, few, many or a size class.

D gene: -; V gene: TRBV13; clone size: few; J gene: TRBJ1-3; CDR3 DNA: TGTGCCAGCAGCTTAATGGAGTACTCTGGAAACACCATATATTTT; CDR3 protein: CASSLMEYSGNTIYF
D gene: -; V gene: TRBV9; clone size: -; J gene: TRBJ2-7; CDR3 DNA: TGTGCCAGCAGCGTAGACGGGACATCCTTCTACGAGCAGTACTTC; CDR3 protein: CASSVDGTSFYEQYF
D gene: -; V gene: TRBV21-1; clone size: once; J gene: TRBJ2-3; CDR3 DNA: TGTGCCAGCACCAGAGGTGGGGACAGATTCACAGATACGCAGTATTTT; CDR3 protein: CASTRGGDRFTDTQYF
D gene: -; V gene: TRBV19; clone size: once; J gene: TRBJ2-7; CDR3 DNA: TGTGCCAGTAGTCACTCCTACGAGCAGTACTTC; CDR3 protein: CASSHSYEQYF
D gene: TRBD1; V gene: TRBV28; clone size: -; J gene: TRBJ1-4; CDR3 DNA: TGTGCCAGCAGTTTATCCAAGGGGGCAGGGGAAAAACTGTTTTTT; CDR3 protein: CASSLSKGAGEKLFF
D gene: TRBD2; V gene: TRBV5-6; clone size: -; J gene: TRBJ2-3; CDR3 DNA: TGTGCCAGCAGCTTCTTAGGACTAGCGGATCGCACAGATACGCAGTATTTT; CDR3 protein: CASSFLGLADRTDTQYF
D gene: -; V gene: TRBV27; clone size: -; J gene: TRBJ2-2; CDR3 DNA: TGTGCCAGCAGTCCCTCGAAGGCTATTATTTTAACGGGGCTGTTTTTT; CDR3 protein: CASSPSKAIILTGLFF
D gene: -; V gene: TRBV7-2; clone size: -; J gene: TRBJ1-2; CDR3 DNA: TGTGCCAGTTCTCGACAGCAGTCTAACTATGGCTACACCTTC; CDR3 protein: CASSRQQSNYGYTF
D gene: TRBD1; V gene: TRBV9; clone size: -; J gene: TRBJ1-3; CDR3 DNA: TGTGCCAGCAGCGGTCAAACGGTACAGGGGGCCTCTGGAAACACCATATATTTT; CDR3 protein: CASSGQTVQGASGNTIYF
D gene: -; V gene: TRBV27; clone size: -; J gene: TRBJ1-5; CDR3 DNA: TGTGCCAGCAACGCTGGGGGGATGGGTAGCAATCAGCCCCAGCATTTT; CDR3 protein: CASNAGGMGSNQPQHF
D gene: -; V gene: TRBV6-2/TRBV6-3; clone size: -; J gene: TRBJ2-1; CDR3 DNA: TGTGCCAGCAGTCTCCAGGACTATTCGTCCTACAATGAGCAGTTCTTC; CDR3 protein: CASSLQDYSSYNEQFF
D gene: -; V gene: TRBV7-9; clone size: -; J gene: TRBJ2-2; CDR3 DNA: TGTGCCAGCAGTCTTAGTCCCGGGGAGCTGTTTTTT; CDR3 protein: CASSLSPGELFF
D gene: TRBD1; V gene: TRBV9; clone size: -; J gene: TRBJ2-7; CDR3 DNA: TGTGCCAGCAGCGTTGGACAGGGGCCCGGGTACGAGCAGTACTTC; CDR3 protein: CASSVGQGPGYEQYF
D gene: TRBD1; V gene: TRBV11-2; clone size: -; J gene: TRBJ1-3; CDR3 DNA: TGTGCCAGCAGCCTGGACAGGGTGTGGGGAAACACCATATATTTT; CDR3 protein: CASSLDRVWGNTIYF
D gene: TRBD1; V gene: TRBV6-2/TRBV6-3; clone size: -; J gene: TRBJ2-3; CDR3 DNA: TGTGCCAGCAGTTACAGGACAGGGAACGCAGATACGCAGTATTTT; CDR3 protein: CASSYRTGNADTQYF
D gene: TRBD1; V gene: TRBV25-1; clone size: -; J gene: TRBJ1-1; CDR3 DNA: TGTGCCAGCAGTGAATTTGCAGGGGGCACTGAAGCTTTCTTT; CDR3 protein: CASSEFAGGTEAFF
D gene: TRBD2; V gene: TRBV6-2/TRBV6-3; clone size: -; J gene: TRBJ2-2; CDR3 DNA: TGTGCCAGCAGCTCGCCAGGACTAGCGGGAGGACAGGCCGGGGAGCTGTTTTTT; CDR3 protein: CASSSPGLAGGQAGELFF
D gene: -; V gene: TRBV12-3/TRBV12-4; clone size: -; J gene: TRBJ1-5; CDR3 DNA: TGTGCCAGCAAATGGACAGACAATCAGCCCCAGCATTTT; CDR3 protein: CASKWTDNQPQHF
D gene: TRBD1; V gene: TRBV9; clone size: -; J gene: TRBJ1-2; CDR3 DNA: TGTGCCAGCAGCGACAGGGCAGGGGGCGATGGCTACACCTTC; CDR3 protein: CASSDRAGGDGYTF
D gene: TRBD2; V gene: TRBV18; clone size: -; J gene: TRBJ2-7; CDR3 DNA: TGTGCCAGCTCACCATCAACTAGCGATGAGGCCTACGAGCAGTACTTC; CDR3 protein: CASSPSTSDEAYEQYF
D gene: -; V gene: TRBV9; clone size: -; J gene: TRBJ2-3; CDR3 DNA: TGTGCCAGCAGCCTAGGGTCGGGACAACTGGAGTATTTT; CDR3 protein: CASSLGSGQLEYF
D gene: -; V gene: TRBV7-9; clone size: once; J gene: TRBJ2-6; CDR3 DNA: TGTGCCAGCAGGCATACACAGGGAATCTCTGGGGCCAACGTCCTGACTTTC; CDR3 protein: CASRHTQGISGANVLTF
D gene: -; V gene: TRBV4-2; clone size: -; J gene: TRBJ2-4; CDR3 DNA: TGTGCCAGCAGCCAGGGGGGAATAGCCAAAAACATTCAGTACTTC; CDR3 protein: CASSQGGIAKNIQYF
D gene: TRBD1; V gene: TRBV10-1; clone size: -; J gene: TRBJ2-2; CDR3 DNA: TGCGCCAGCAGTGAGTCCCGGACAGGGCTCGGCGGGGAGCTGTTTTTT; CDR3 protein: CASSESRTGLGGELFF
D gene: -; V gene: TRBV9; clone size: -; J gene: TRBJ1-2; CDR3 DNA: TGTGCCAGCAGCCTCTACCCACAGGACCCATCTGGCTACACCTTC; CDR3 protein: CASSLYPQDPSGYTF
D gene: -; V gene: TRBV2; clone size: -; J gene: TRBJ2-3; CDR3 DNA: TGTGCCAGCAGTGGTAGTAGAGGTACAGATACGCAGTATTTT; CDR3 protein: CASSGSRGTDTQYF
D gene: TRBD1; V gene: TRBV28; clone size: -; J gene: TRBJ1-5; CDR3 DNA: TGTGCCAACGGTAGAGGGACAGGGGGTCCAACCAATCAGCCCCAGCATTTT; CDR3 protein: CANGRGTGGPTNQPQHF
D gene: -; V gene: TRBV6-5; clone size: -; J gene: TRBJ1-6; CDR3 DNA: TGTGCCAGCAGTCCTTTTTCCTCACCCCTCCACTTT; CDR3 protein: CASSPFSSPLHF
D gene: -; V gene: TRBV5-5; clone size: -; J gene: TRBJ2-7; CDR3 DNA: TGTGCCAGCAGCTTGGTCGGTATAGCCTACGAGCAGTACTTC; CDR3 protein: CASSLVGIAYEQYF
D gene: -; V gene: TRBV4-2; clone size: -; J gene: TRBJ2-1; CDR3 DNA: TGTGCCAGCAGCCAAGACCCCCGGGGGAATGAGCAGTTCTTC; CDR3 protein: CASSQDPRGNEQFF
D gene: -; V gene: TRBV21-1; clone size: -; J gene: TRBJ2-1; CDR3 DNA: TGTGCCAGCAGCAATCGTGGCGGGATTCTGGGGCAGTTCTTC; CDR3 protein: CASSNRGGILGQFF
D gene: -; V gene: TRBV21-1; clone size: -; J gene: TRBJ2-1; CDR3 DNA: TGTGCCAGCAGCCTACCGGGACGGGGGGGATCCTACAATGAGCAGTTCTTC; CDR3 protein: CASSLPGRGGSYNEQFF
D gene: TRBD1; V gene: TRBV5-6; clone size: -; J gene: TRBJ1-5; CDR3 DNA: TGTGCCAGCAGTCATCTACAGGGGATGGAGCAGCCCCAGCATTTT; CDR3 protein: CASSHLQGMEQPQHF
D gene: -; V gene: TRBV10-3; clone size: once; J gene: TRBJ1-2; CDR3 DNA: TGTGCCATCAGTCCCTATAATAACTATGGCTACACCTTC; CDR3 protein: CAISPYNNYGYTF
D gene: -; V gene: TRBV19; clone size: -; J gene: TRBJ1-5; CDR3 DNA: TGTGCCAGCTCTACTTCCGGGACTAGGAGCAATCAGCCCCAGCATTTT; CDR3 protein: CASSTSGTRSNQPQHF
D gene: -; V gene: TRBV19; clone size: -; J gene: TRBJ1-2; CDR3 DNA: TGTGCCAGTAGTATAGGAGGAGCCCTAGGCTATGGCTACACCTTC; CDR3 protein: CASSIGGALGYGYTF
D gene: TRBD1; V gene: TRBV24-1; clone size: -; J gene: TRBJ1-1; CDR3 DNA: TGTGCCACCAGTGATTCTGGGACAGGGGCTGGAGCTTTCTTT; CDR3 protein: CATSDSGTGAGAFF
D gene: TRBD1; V gene: TRBV7-2; clone size: -; J gene: TRBJ1-2; CDR3 DNA: TGTGCCAGCAGCTCACTTCCGTGGACAGGGGGCGAGGATGGCTACACCTTC; CDR3 protein: CASSSLPWTGGEDGYTF
D gene: -; V gene: TRBV15; clone size: -; J gene: TRBJ2-3; CDR3 DNA: TGTGCCACCGGCGCGGGGTTTGTGGATACGCAGTATTTT; CDR3 protein: CATGAGFVDTQYF
D gene: TRBD2; V gene: TRBV2; clone size: -; J gene: TRBJ2-5; CDR3 DNA: TGTGCCAGCATCAGTCTAGCGGGGGGGCCGGGGACCCAGTACTTC; CDR3 protein: CASISLAGGPGTQYF
D gene: -; V gene: TRBV19; clone size: -; J gene: TRBJ2-1; CDR3 DNA: TGTGCCAGTAGTATAGAAGCTGCTAGCTCAAATGAGCAGTTCTTC; CDR3 protein: CASSIEAASSNEQFF
D gene: -; V gene: TRBV7-9; clone size: -; J gene: TRBJ1-2; CDR3 DNA: TGTGCCAGCAGCTTGGAGCTTAACTATGGCTACACCTTC; CDR3 protein: CASSLELNYGYTF
D gene: -; V gene: TRBV4-1; clone size: -; J gene: TRBJ1-3; CDR3 DNA: TGCGCCAGCAGCCAAGAAAGTCAAAGGCGAGGGGACTTCTCTGGAAACACCATATATTTT; CDR3 protein: CASSQESQRRGDFSGNTIYF
D gene: TRBD1; V gene: TRBV27; clone size: -; J gene: TRBJ2-1; CDR3 DNA: TGTGCCAGCAGCCGGGACAGGGGGCGAAATGAGCAGTTCTTC; CDR3 protein: CASSRDRGRNEQFF